The 30 T cell receptor beta chains below come from one sample, sequenced in a study of cytomegalovirus exposure and HLA in healthy donors. A multiplex PCR was run with 60 Vbeta primers and 13 Jbeta primers. Profiled with immunoSEQ multiplex PCR; TCRdb holds only in-frame clones, not every one. The sample has about 200,000 clones, more than 60% seen once. The sample consisted of PBMCs. These receptors were taken from a man in his forties in good health and CMV-seronegative.

This chain links TRBV2 with TRBJ1-6; 9 nucleotides match TRBD1. V shed 9 bases, J shed 7 bases, and the junction held 16 bases outside the gene matches. The germline V gene encodes CDR1 SNHLY and CDR2 FYNNEI. The CDR3 is 17 amino acids. The DNA for the CDR3 is TGTGCCAGGTCAACGGGGCAAACAGGGGGCTACAATTCACCCCTCCACTTT. Its translation: CARSTGQTGGYNSPLHF. Complete variable domain (other parts from reference TRBV2 and TRBJ1-6): EPEVTQTPSHQVTQMGQEVILRCVPISNHLYFYWYRQILGQKVEFLVSFYNNEISEKSEIFDDQFSVERPDGSNFTLKIRSTKLEDSAMYFCARSTGQTGGYNSPLHFGNGTRLTVT.

This chain links TRBV4-3 with TRBJ2-3; no firm D call. The V gene's germline CDR1 is LGHNA and CDR2 YSLEER. Trimming pared 4 bases from V and 1 base from J, leaving 12 bases between. The CDR3 loop spans 15 amino acids. The CDR3 DNA reads TGCGCCAGCAGCCCGGGTCCTTATGGCACAGATACGCAGTATTTT. Encoded protein: CASSPGPYGTDTQYF.

A few counts support this clone. The chain joins TRBV29-1 to TRBJ1-4; D remains ambiguous. Trimming removed 1 base at V and 3 bases at J, with 15 bases between. The CDR3 spans 16 residues. Looked up from germline, CDR1 is SQVTM and CDR2 is ANQGSEA. CDR3 sequence: CSVEGESGFPNEKLFF. The CDR3, as DNA: TGCAGCGTTGAAGGAGAGAGCGGGTTTCCTAATGAAAAACTGTTTTTT.

This clone was seen more than once but under ten times. The chain has TRBV9 and TRBJ1-6; 7 nucleotides line up with TRBD1. The V segment lost 5 bases and the J segment 7 bases; nucleotides outside the gene matches: 6. The CDR3 is 14 amino acids. The germline V gene encodes CDR1 SGDLS and CDR2 YYNGEE. The CDR3 loop reads CASSSGGGNSPLHF. The DNA for the CDR3 is TGTGCCAGCAGTTCAGGGGGTGGGAATTCACCCCTCCACTTT.

The chain joins TRBV7-9 to TRBJ2-2, with a possible D match to TRBD1 (6 bases). The CDR3 is 15 amino acids. The V and J ends lost 5 bases and 0 bases respectively, with 10 bases between them. From germline, CDR1 is SEHNR and CDR2 FQNEAQ (reference sequence). The CDR3 reads CASSTTGANTGELFF. For the CDR3, the DNA is TGTGCCAGCAGCACGACAGGCGCGAACACCGGGGAGCTGTTTTTT.

V and J are TRBV27 and TRBJ2-6; tentatively, D is TRBD1 (6 bases). Germline CDR1 is MNHEY and CDR2 is SMNVEV (reference sequence). The V end was cut by 5 bases, the J end by 4 bases, with 12 bases between. The CDR3 has 15 amino acids. The CDR3 DNA sequence: TGTGCCAGCAGTGCTGGGGGCGCAGGGGCCAACGTCCTGACTTTC. It codes for CASSAGGAGANVLTF. The full variable domain, rest sourced from reference TRBV27 and TRBJ2-6, is EAQVTQNPRYLITVTGKKLTVTCSQNMNHEYMSWYRQDPGLGLRQIYYSMNVEVTDKGDVPEGYKVSRKEKRNFPLILESPSPNQTSLYFCASSAGGAGANVLTFGAGSRLTVL.

V and J are TRBV6-5 and TRBJ1-1; D not resolved. V was shortened by 6 bases and J by 4 bases, with 12 bases between the two germline ends. The germline gives CDR1 MNHEY, CDR2 SVGAGI. The CDR3 length is 13 residues. The CDR3 loop reads CASSGVASTEAFF. Written as DNA, the CDR3 is TGTGCCAGCAGCGGGGTTGCGAGCACTGAAGCTTTCTTT.

CDR3: CASSQDRSVPEAFF. Written as DNA, the CDR3 is TGCGCCAGCAGCCAAGATCGCTCAGTGCCCGAAGCTTTCTTT. The chain employs TRBV4-3 and TRBJ1-1; D gene uncertain. From germline, CDR1 is LGHNA and CDR2 YSLEER. CDR3 size: 14 residues. The V and J ends lost 0 bases and 8 bases respectively, with 13 bases between them.

This chain connects TRBV19 to TRBJ2-5; D possibly corresponds to TRBD1 (5 bases). There are 15 residues in the CDR3. Trimming took off 5 bases at V and 4 bases at J, with 17 bases between the two ends. Germline CDR1 is LNHDA and CDR2 is SQIVND (reference sequence). The CDR3: CASSFTTATRETQYF. CDR3 nucleotides: TGTGCCAGTAGTTTTACGACAGCTACGAGAGAGACCCAGTACTTC.

The table lists this clone with a few counts. The chain combines TRBV29-1 with TRBJ2-5; 7 bases fit TRBD2. Trimming took 4 bases from V and 5 from J; bases not matched to a gene: 7. Germline V CDR1 and CDR2: SQVTM, ANQGSEA. The CDR3 is 13 residues long. CDR3 nucleotide sequence: TGCAGCGTTGTGGGGGGGAGTGGGGAGACCCAGTACTTC. It encodes CSVVGGSGETQYF.

The chain employs TRBV4-1 and TRBJ2-1, with D tentatively TRBD2 (6 bases). CDR1 MGHRA and CDR2 YSYEKL come from the germline V gene. V was shortened by 3 bases and J by 6 bases, with 12 bases between the two germline ends. CDR3 length: 14 amino acids. Here the CDR3 reads CASSHWGETNEQFF. Here the CDR3 DNA reads TGCGCCAGCAGCCATTGGGGGGAGACCAATGAGCAGTTCTTC.

As to this clone: At one of its ends the junction is not consistent with the germline gene, which may arise from a read error. The rearrangement joins TRBV5-6 to TRBJ2-7; 7 bases map to TRBD1. Germline CDR1 and CDR2: SGHDT and YYEEEE. The CDR3 is 14 amino acids. CDR3 protein: CVSSPRDRVYEQYF. The CDR3 DNA reads as TGTGTCAGCAGCCCCCGGGACAGAGTCTACGAGCAGTACTTC.

The V gene is TRBV10-3, the J gene TRBJ1-2; 9 bases align to TRBD1. The J segment lost 2 bases and the V segment lost 3 bases, leaving 10 bases of the junction unmatched. The CDR3 loop spans 17 amino acids. From germline, CDR1 is ENHRY and CDR2 SYGVKD. CDR3: CAISDPLQGAENYGYTF. The CDR3 DNA reads as TGTGCCATCAGTGATCCTCTACAGGGGGCAGAAAACTATGGCTACACCTTC.

This chain uses TRBV6-1 with TRBJ1-2; the match to TRBD1 covers 11 bases. Germline lookup yields CDR1 MNHNS and CDR2 SASEGT. The CDR3 is made up of 13 amino acids. Trimming removed 9 bases from V and 4 bases from J; junction bases left unmatched: 4. The DNA of the CDR3 is TGTGCCAGTGGGACAGGGGGTACCTATGGCTACACCTTC. This encodes CASGTGGTYGYTF.

V is TRBV6-1 and J is TRBJ1-5; D not certain. V lost 5 bases, J lost 4 bases, and 9 bases lay in between. CDR1 is MNHNS, CDR2 SASEGT, per germline. This CDR3 spans 13 amino acids. In nucleotides, the CDR3 is TGTGCCAGCAGTCACGTCGGGAATCAGCCCCAGCATTTT. Protein product: CASSHVGNQPQHF.

This sequence joins TRBV2 and TRBJ1-5, with D maybe TRBD1 (5 bases). Trimming took 2 bases from V and 10 from J, leaving 6 bases between them. The length of the CDR3 is 11 residues. Per the germline V gene, CDR1 is SNHLY and CDR2 is FYNNEI. The CDR3 DNA reads TGTGCCAGCAGTGAATGGGGCCCCCAGCATTTT. As protein: CASSEWGPQHF.

The chain uses TRBV7-2 and TRBJ2-7, with TRBD1 matching 10 bases. The J segment lost 7 bases and the V segment lost 4 bases, leaving 7 bases of the junction unmatched. Looked up from germline, CDR1 is SGHTA and CDR2 is FQGNSA. The CDR3 has 14 amino acids. The CDR3 DNA reads TGTGCCAGCAGCTCCGTGACAGGGGGCTTTGAGCAGTACTTC. Protein product: CASSSVTGGFEQYF.

The chain is built from TRBV4-1 and TRBJ2-3; D is possibly TRBD1 (5 bases). This CDR3 has 15 residues. V was pared by 0 bases and J by 2 bases, with 9 bases between. CDR1 MGHRA and CDR2 YSYEKL come from the germline V gene. The DNA for the CDR3 is TGCGCCAGCAGCCAAGAAGGGGTACTCACAGATACGCAGTATTTT. It is translated as CASSQEGVLTDTQYF.

This clone was found once. The rearrangement joins TRBV5-8 to TRBJ2-7; 7 bases align to TRBD1. Germline trimming cut 6 bases from V and 0 bases from J; bases unmatched to any gene: 12. Germline V CDR1 and CDR2: SGHTS, YDEGEE. The CDR3 runs 16 residues. CDR3 residues: CASTPLRGQSSYEQYF. As DNA, the CDR3 is TGTGCCAGCACCCCGCTTAGGGGACAGAGCTCCTACGAGCAGTACTTC. Variable domain in full (rest from reference TRBV5-8 and TRBJ2-7): EAGVTQSPTHLIKTRGQQATLRCSPISGHTSVYWYQQALGLGLQFLLWYDEGEERNRGNFPPRFSGRQFPNYSSELNVNALELEDSALYLCASTPLRGQSSYEQYFGPGTRLTVT.

The chain recombines TRBV7-2 with TRBJ2-7; D remains ambiguous. CDR1 SGHTA and CDR2 FQGNSA come from the germline V gene. The V end lost 0 bases, the J end lost 0 bases, and 9 bases lay between the germline ends. The CDR3 has 15 residues. The CDR3 protein is CASSLAGTFSYEQYF. DNA for the CDR3: TGTGCCAGCAGCTTAGCGGGCACCTTCTCCTACGAGCAGTACTTC.

V gene TRBV2 combines with J gene TRBJ2-1; possible D gene TRBD2, 7 bases. The germline V gene encodes CDR1 SNHLY and CDR2 FYNNEI. V was cut by 8 bases and J by 6 bases, with 17 bases left in between. This CDR3 contains 14 residues. The CDR3 loop is CASSGGPFSNEQFF. The CDR3 DNA sequence: TGTGCCAGCTCCGGGGGGCCGTTTTCCAATGAGCAGTTCTTC.

V gene TRBV9 combines with J gene TRBJ1-1, with a possible D match to TRBD1 (5 bases). CDR1 is SGDLS, CDR2 YYNGEE, per germline. V was shortened by 3 bases and J by 1 base, with 13 bases between the two germline ends. The CDR3 length is 15 residues. The CDR3 bases are TGTGCCAGCAGCGAGGACAAATTCGGGAACACTGAAGCTTTCTTT. The encoded protein is CASSEDKFGNTEAFF. Full variable domain (rest looked up from reference TRBV9 and TRBJ1-1): DSGVTQTPKHLITATGQRVTLRCSPRSGDLSVYWYQQSLDQGLQFLIQYYNGEERAKGNILERFSAQQFPDLHSELNLSSLELGDSALYFCASSEDKFGNTEAFFGQGTRLTVV.

The V call is TRBV7-8, the J call TRBJ1-4; D perhaps matches TRBD1 (5 bases). Germline V lookup: CDR1 SGHVS, CDR2 FQNEAQ. The CDR3 sequence is 14 residues long. Trimming took 4 bases from V and 8 from J, leaving 14 bases between them. The CDR3 DNA reads TGTGCCAGCAGCTGGGACGGGGGGTCCGAAAAACTGTTTTTT. Translating it yields CASSWDGGSEKLFF.

This clone was counted a few times. J is TRBJ1-1 and V is TRBV2; D not certain. Trimming removed 5 bases from V and 1 base from J, with 14 bases in between. This CDR3 is built from 15 residues. The germline gives CDR1 SNHLY, CDR2 FYNNEI. In DNA form, the CDR3 reads TGTGCCAGCAGTTCCCGAGGCCCGGCGAACACTGAAGCTTTCTTT. Translating it yields CASSSRGPANTEAFF.

This clone was detected once. The rearrangement uses TRBV5-1 and TRBJ2-7; D is unresolved. Trimming stripped 0 bases from V and 2 bases from J, with 12 bases between. CDR3 length equals 15 residues. The germline CDR1 and CDR2 sequences are SGHRS and YFSETQ. DNA of the CDR3: TGCGCCAGCAGCTTGGAGGCAGGCCTAACCTACGAGCAGTACTTC. It codes for CASSLEAGLTYEQYF. Full variable domain (rest looked up from reference TRBV5-1 and TRBJ2-7): KAGVTQTPRYLIKTRGQQVTLSCSPISGHRSVSWYQQTPGQGLQFLFEYFSETQRNKGNFPGRFSGRQFSNSRSEMNVSTLELGDSALYLCASSLEAGLTYEQYFGPGTRLTVT.

V and J are TRBV9 and TRBJ1-1, with TRBD1 matching 7 bases. Germline assignment: CDR1 SGDLS and CDR2 YYNGEE. Trimming removed 4 bases from V and 6 bases from J; junction bases left unmatched: 9. The CDR3 covers 14 residues. The CDR3 region is CASSQRQGGSEAFF. For the CDR3, the DNA is TGTGCCAGCAGCCAAAGACAGGGAGGCTCTGAAGCTTTCTTT.

A note on this clone: Other DNA sequences from this sample encode an identical CDR3 as well. This sequence joins TRBV9 and TRBJ1-5; a weak D match, TRBD1 (5 bases). CDR1 and CDR2 from the germline V gene are SGDLS and YYNGEE. This CDR3 region has 15 residues. The ends were cut back, 0 bases at V and 6 bases at J, with 13 bases in the middle. The CDR3 bases are TGTGCCAGCAGCGTAGGTTGGGGGGAAGGTCAGCCCCAGCATTTT. As protein: CASSVGWGEGQPQHF.

The chain is built from TRBV30 and TRBJ1-4, with 11 bases fitting TRBD1. Germline V gene sequence: CDR1 GTSNPN, CDR2 SVGIG (reference sequence). The CDR3 consists of 14 residues. The junction had 4 bases not matched to a gene; V was cut back by 3 bases and J by 7 bases. In DNA, the CDR3 is TGTGCCTGGAGGCGGGACAGGGGGAGTGAAAAACTGTTTTTT. It yields the protein CAWRRDRGSEKLFF. The whole variable domain, filled in from reference TRBV30 and TRBJ1-4, reads SQTIHQWPATLVQPVGSPLSLECTVEGTSNPNLYWYRQAAGRGLQLLFYSVGIGQISSEVPQNLSASRPQDRQFILSSKKLLLSDSGFYLCAWRRDRGSEKLFFGSGTQLSVL.

There are a few counts of this clone. The chain combines TRBV15 with TRBJ2-7, with 7 bases fitting TRBD1. This CDR3 region has 14 residues. With 1 base clipped from V and 4 bases from J, the junction kept 4 bases outside the gene matches. CDR1 is LNHNV, CDR2 YYDKDF, per germline (reference sequence). The CDR3 protein is CATSRGGDRYEQYF. The CDR3 DNA sequence: TGTGCCACCAGCAGAGGTGGGGACAGATACGAGCAGTACTTC.

The chain combines TRBV2 with TRBJ1-5; D ambiguous. The V end was cut by 3 bases, the J end by 2 bases, with 8 bases between. The CDR3 length is 14 residues. Germline CDR1 and CDR2: SNHLY and FYNNEI. The CDR3 DNA reads as TGTGCCAGCAGTGAGTTGGGCGGCAATCAGCCCCAGCATTTT. Translating gives CASSELGGNQPQHF.